This record concerns one TCR beta chain sequence. The sample is drawn from a study of blood T cell repertoires in COVID-19. Methods used by the authors: Estimates of nucleated cell counts were drawn from the amplification of reference gene primers. TCRdb keeps only in-frame clones here, not all; method: immunoSEQ multiplex PCR. V and J calls and clone size are as listed in that table; D and trimming were resolved from the DNA. The profile shows 130,000 to 150,000 clones, nearly 90% of them singletons. Per the germline V gene, CDR1 is SGHRS and CDR2 is YFSETQ. The CDR3 extends over 15 amino acids. The V and J ends lost 0 bases and 2 bases respectively, with 10 bases between them.

The sequence derives from a man aged 70-80 years with acute or convalescent COVID-19. V is TRBV5-1 and J is TRBJ2-3, with D hard to call. The sequenced sample consisted of peripheral blood. CDR3 region: CASSLAPESTDTQYF. Here the CDR3 DNA reads TGCGCCAGCAGCTTGGCCCCGGAGTCCACAGATACGCAGTATTTT.